This TCR beta chain appears in the sequencing data of a study of blood T cell repertoires in COVID-19. Study as a whole: Sites across the United States, Italy and Spain contributed samples from acute and convalescent COVID-19. The cDNA or gDNA used as material had been derived from T cells, B-cell-depleted T cells, or PBMCs.

V dropped 5 bases and J dropped 1 base, with 14 bases sitting between them. The germline CDR1 and CDR2 sequences are KGHDR and SFDVKD. The CDR3 runs 16 residues. The protocol was immunoSEQ multiplex PCR, while the TCRdb copy is restricted to in-frame clones and leaves out a portion. The sample holds more than 120,000 clones; 75% to 90% are singletons and the top ten take roughly 4.4%. The sequencing input was peripheral blood. The J gene is TRBJ2-1, the V gene TRBV24-1, with D possibly matching TRBD1 (6 bases). The source of this sequence is a human donor in a cohort sampled during active COVID-19. The CDR3 protein is CATSGQDSLSYNEQFF. CDR3 bases: TGTGCCACCAGTGGACAGGATTCCTTGTCCTACAATGAGCAGTTCTTC.